This T cell receptor (beta chain) is from a study of T cell repertoires in cytomegalovirus infection. Study findings and constraints: CMV carriers having the relevant HLA were flagged by cumulative public TCR beta family frequency. Within the response measured ex vivo, HLA-C-restricted CMV-specific TCR beta clonotypes were dominant.

Looked up from germline, CDR1 is MNHNY and CDR2 is SVGAGI (reference sequence). Losses at the gene ends were 4 bases for V and 6 bases for J; bases not matched to a gene: 7. CDR3 length equals 14 residues. TCRdb redid the calling of the reads with MiXCR, one entry per CDR3 protein. The table has more than 650,000 distinct CDR3 sequences, 35% seen once. Concerning this clonotype: Its antigen is as yet unknown.

The sequenced sample was PBMCs. This clonotype was obtained from a human donor in good health (CMV status not recorded). Some clones in this sample may be carry-over from other donors' samples. V and J are TRBV6-6 and TRBJ2-5, with 8 bases fitting TRBD1. CDR3 DNA sequence: TGTGCCAGCAGTTCCCTACAGGGGGGCAAGACCCAGTACTTC. It is translated as CASSSLQGGKTQYF.